This entry lists 23 T cell receptor beta chains sequenced from one sample in a study of CD8+CD57+ T cells in acquired aplastic anemia. The template for TCR beta VDJ and CDR3 sequence profiling was genomic DNA. TCRdb reprocessed the reads via MiXCR and lists one record per CDR3 protein. Among under 250,000 distinct CDR3 sequences, almost 35% were seen once, and the ten largest hold about 1.1%. The sequenced material came from sorted CD4+, CD8+, or CD8+CD57+ T cells (not recorded which) from PBMCs. The receptors stem from a human donor in good health, serving as a control.

V is TRBV10-3 and J is TRBJ1-2, with 8 nucleotides matching TRBD1. Germline V gives CDR1 ENHRY, CDR2 SYGVKD. The CDR3 extends over 12 amino acids. The junction had 9 bases not matched to a gene; V was cut back by 10 bases and J by 8 bases. In nucleotides, the CDR3 is TGTGCCACACACGGGACAGGACGCGGCTACACCTTC. Its translation is CATHGTGRGYTF.

This clonotype was recorded once. The chain carries TRBV20-1 and TRBJ1-2, with a weak D call TRBD1 (5 bases). Trimming pared 2 bases from V and 9 bases from J, leaving 10 bases between. There are 11 residues in the CDR3. Germline V gives CDR1 DFQATT, CDR2 SNEGSKA (reference sequence). The DNA of the CDR3 is TGCAGTGCTAGACAGGGCCTTCGCTACACCTTC. Protein product: CSARQGLRYTF.

CDR3 bases: TGTGCCAGCAGTGATGGGGCGGGCTACGAGCAGTACGTC. As protein: CASSDGAGYEQYV. The V and J genes are TRBV2 and TRBJ2-7; D tentatively fits TRBD1 or TRBD2 (5 bases each). V dropped 3 bases and J dropped 3 bases, with 9 bases sitting between them. The V gene's germline CDR1 is SNHLY and CDR2 FYNNEI. CDR3 length: 13 amino acids.

This clonotype occurred many times. J is TRBJ2-1 and V is TRBV20-1; 9 bases are shared with TRBD1. The V segment lost 3 bases and the J segment 6 bases; nucleotides outside the gene matches: 6. The CDR3 has 14 amino acids. Germline CDR1 and CDR2: DFQATT and SNEGSKA (reference sequence). In DNA, the CDR3 is TGCAGTGCTAGCCGGGACAGGGATAGCAATGAGCAGTTCTTC. Protein sequence: CSASRDRDSNEQFF.

This clonotype was counted at least ten times. The genes are TRBV7-2 and TRBJ2-7, with D unresolved. This CDR3 has 15 residues. The V and J ends lost 5 bases and 0 bases respectively, with 14 bases between them. Germline CDR1 and CDR2: SGHTA and FQGNSA. CDR3 loop: CASSPRLRTSYEQYF. In DNA form, the CDR3 reads TGTGCCAGCAGCCCCAGACTCCGGACCTCCTACGAGCAGTACTTC.

The chain combines TRBV9 with TRBJ2-6, with 7 bases aligning to TRBD2. This CDR3 contains 18 residues. The germline V gene has CDR1 SGDLS and CDR2 YYNGEE. The trim removed 3 bases at V and 0 bases at J, leaving 9 bases unmatched. CDR3 residues: CASSGRGDTNSGANVLTF. In DNA, the CDR3 is TGTGCCAGCAGCGGACGGGGGGATACCAACTCTGGGGCCAACGTCCTGACTTTC.

In its sample, this clonotype was seen many times. The J gene is TRBJ1-2, the V gene TRBV12-3 or TRBV12-4; maybe TRBD1 (6 bases). Trimming removed 7 bases at V and 6 bases at J, with 15 bases between. This CDR3 is built from 13 residues. The chain's CDR3 is CASTRTGKDGYTF. The CDR3 coding sequence is TGTGCCAGCACCAGAACAGGGAAGGATGGCTACACCTTC.

This clonotype was detected ten times or more. The genes are TRBV7-9 and TRBJ1-2, with a tentative D call TRBD1 (5 bases). V shed 5 bases and J shed 4 bases, with 11 bases lying between them. Per germline, CDR1 SEHNR and CDR2 FQNEAQ (reference sequence). The CDR3 has 13 amino acids. The CDR3 is CASSPWDAYGYTF. CDR3 coding DNA: TGTGCCAGCAGCCCCTGGGACGCCTATGGCTACACCTTC.

Many counts were recorded for this clonotype. V gene TRBV29-1 combines with J gene TRBJ1-1; D might be TRBD1 (5 bases). CDR1 and CDR2 from the germline V gene are SQVTM and ANQGSEA. The CDR3 extends over 16 amino acids. Trimming left V 4 bases short and J 0 bases short, with 18 bases between. The CDR3, as DNA: TGCAGCGTTGGTGGGACGCTCGAGGTACTGAACACTGAAGCTTTCTTT. As protein: CSVGGTLEVLNTEAFF.

This clonotype was recorded many times. Here the CDR3 DNA reads TGTGCCAGCCTTGACCACTATGGCTACACCTTC. Translating it yields CASLDHYGYTF. The rearrangement joins TRBV6-1 to TRBJ1-2; D uncertain. Germline CDR1 is MNHNS and CDR2 is SASEGT. With 8 bases removed from V and 3 bases from J, the gap between germline ends came to 7 bases. CDR3 length: 11 residues.

In its sample, this clonotype was seen many times. This chain uses TRBV7-8 with TRBJ2-5, with D unresolved. V lost 5 bases and J 7 bases, leaving 23 bases between the germline ends. The germline gives CDR1 SGHVS, CDR2 FQNEAQ. There are 16 residues in the CDR3. This CDR3 reads CASSPGRPDGGWTQYF. The DNA of the CDR3 is TGTGCCAGCAGCCCCGGTAGGCCCGACGGTGGGTGGACCCAGTACTTC.

The CDR3 nucleotides read TGTGCCAGCAGCCAAGGGGTCCTCAACATTCAGTACTTC. Its translation: CASSQGVLNIQYF. V usage is TRBV14 and J usage is TRBJ2-4, with D hard to call. The V gene lost 1 base and the J gene lost 7 bases, with 8 bases spanning the gap. The CDR3 is 13 residues long. Per the germline V gene, CDR1 is SGHDN and CDR2 is FVKESK.

Points on this clonotype: This clone may be a read error of a much larger clone one base away. The rearrangement uses TRBV29-1 and TRBJ2-1; D is undetermined. The germline V gene encodes CDR1 SQVTM and CDR2 ANQGSEA. This CDR3 is built from 14 residues. The DNA of the CDR3 is TGCAGCGTTCTACAGTCGAGCTCCTACAATGGGCAGTTCTTC. It codes for CSVLQSSSYNGQFF.

V gene TRBV4-1 combines with J gene TRBJ1-1; D is uncertain. The CDR3 spans 15 residues. Germline lookup yields CDR1 MGHRA and CDR2 YSYEKL. The V end was cut by 1 base, the J end by 0 bases, with 9 bases between. CDR3 nucleotides: TGCGCCAGCAGCCAAGTTGAGGGAATGAACACTGAAGCTTTCTTT. It encodes CASSQVEGMNTEAFF.

Note on this clonotype: The junction differs from germline at one of its ends, possibly a read error. The chain joins TRBV6-5 to TRBJ1-2, with a weak D call TRBD1 (5 bases). The CDR3 is 13 amino acids. Germline lookup yields CDR1 MNHEY and CDR2 SVGAGI. The CDR3 region is CASSYSGAQGESF. Here the CDR3 DNA reads TGTGCCAGCAGTTACTCAGGAGCCCAGGGCGAGTCCTTC.

This clonotype is medium-sized by share. This sequence joins TRBV19 and TRBJ2-7, with 9 bases identical to TRBD1. Germline CDR1 and CDR2: LNHDA and SQIVND (reference sequence). V lost 5 bases, J lost 3 bases, and 5 bases stayed unmatched. CDR3 length equals 14 residues. The CDR3 sequence is CASSQRQGDYEQYF. In DNA, the CDR3 is TGTGCCAGTAGTCAACGACAGGGGGACTACGAGCAGTACTTC.

The chain has TRBV12-3 or TRBV12-4 and TRBJ2-1; D is unresolved. The CDR3 loop spans 12 amino acids. V was trimmed by 6 bases and J by 3 bases, leaving 6 bases between them. The CDR3 coding sequence is TGTGCCAGCAGATCTGACTACAATGAGCAGTTCTTC. Translated: CASRSDYNEQFF.

This clonotype was recorded many times. The chain carries TRBV6-1 and TRBJ1-2; TRBD1 agrees at 7 bases. The CDR3 spans 10 residues. Unmatched junction bases numbered 1, after V lost 2 bases and J lost 13 bases. Germline values: CDR1 MNHNS, CDR2 SASEGT. The CDR3 coding sequence is TGTGCCAGCAGTGAAACAGGGGCCACCTTC. This codes for CASSETGATF.

V usage is TRBV7-2 and J usage is TRBJ1-6; 7 nucleotides align to TRBD1. CDR3 length equals 12 residues. J gave up 10 bases and V 6 bases, and 3 bases lay outside the gene matches. Germline values: CDR1 SGHTA, CDR2 FQGNSA. This CDR3 reads CASSSRGSPLHF. The CDR3 region has the DNA TGTGCCAGCAGTTCCAGGGGGTCACCCCTCCACTTT.

The chain carries TRBV19 and TRBJ1-4; 10 nucleotides line up with TRBD1. V gave up 5 bases and J gave up 3 bases; unmatched junction bases: 0. Germline loops: CDR1 LNHDA, CDR2 SQIVND (reference sequence). CDR3 length: 14 amino acids. CDR3 nucleotides: TGTGCCAGTAGTGGACAGGGGGCTAATGAAAAACTGTTTTTT. Residues: CASSGQGANEKLFF.

The table lists this clonotype with many counts. V usage is TRBV5-1 and J usage is TRBJ1-1; perhaps TRBD1 as D (5 bases). Deletions cut 0 bases from V and 8 bases from J, with 5 bases between. This CDR3 comprises 11 residues. CDR1 is SGHRS, CDR2 YFSETQ, per germline. CDR3 nucleotide sequence: TGCGCCAGCAGCTTGGAGGGGGAAGCTTTCTTT. Translation gives CASSLEGEAFF.

The chain links TRBV10-3 to TRBJ1-4, with D unresolved. This CDR3 spans 16 amino acids. Trimming left V 3 bases short and J 1 base short, with 12 bases between. Per the germline V gene, CDR1 is ENHRY and CDR2 is SYGVKD. The CDR3 region is CAISDEGVGTNEKLFF. The CDR3 bases are TGTGCCATCAGTGATGAGGGAGTTGGAACTAATGAAAAACTGTTTTTT.

This clonotype appeared a few times. This chain links TRBV5-4 with TRBJ1-2; possible D gene TRBD1, 6 bases. In germline, CDR1 is SGHNT, CDR2 YYREEE (reference sequence). This CDR3 spans 15 amino acids. V lost 0 bases, J lost 4 bases, and 13 bases lay in between. CDR3 sequence reads: CASSLVDSNSYGYTF. CDR3 nucleotides: TGTGCCAGCAGCTTGGTGGACAGCAACTCCTATGGCTACACCTTC.